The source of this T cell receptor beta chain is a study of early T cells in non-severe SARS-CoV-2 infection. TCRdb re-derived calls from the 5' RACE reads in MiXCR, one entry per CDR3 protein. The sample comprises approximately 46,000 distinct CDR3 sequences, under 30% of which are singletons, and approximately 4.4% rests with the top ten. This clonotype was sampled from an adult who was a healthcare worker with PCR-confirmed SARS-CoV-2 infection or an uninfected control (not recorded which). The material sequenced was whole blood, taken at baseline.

CDR3 nucleotide sequence: TGTGCCAGCAGTACAGGGCCTGGAAACACCATATATTTT. Amino acid sequence: CASSTGPGNTIYF. The gene calls are TRBV2 and TRBJ1-3; a possible D gene is TRBD1 (6 bases). Germline V lookup: CDR1 SNHLY, CDR2 FYNNEI. This CDR3 comprises 13 residues. V gave up 5 bases and J gave up 2 bases, with 7 bases separating them.